This entry describes one TCR beta chain. The target antigen is unknown. Sampling of blood occurred at baseline, cycle 4 day 1, and cycle 7 day 1. This table comes from immunoSEQ multiplex PCR, and its TCRdb copy is limited to in-frame clones, with some not included. This repertoire shows 48,000 or so clones, around 80% found once; its top ten account for around 7%. These data originate in a study of OX40 agonist ivuxolimab in advanced cancers. Study-wide results and caveats: Expanded clones were, on average, more numerous among CD8+ T cells than CD4+.

The germline V gene has CDR1 LNHDA and CDR2 SQIVND (reference sequence). With 5 bases clipped from V and 4 bases from J, the junction kept 9 bases outside the gene matches. This CDR3 spans 17 amino acids. This chain uses TRBV19 with TRBJ2-3; 13 nucleotides align to TRBD2. The clonotype originates from an adult with an advanced solid tumor such as melanoma, head and neck, liver or kidney cancer. The source material was CD4+ or CD8+ T cells sorted from blood, sampled in a trial of the OX40 agonist ivuxolimab. The CDR3: CASSPPGLAGASDTQYF. CDR3 nucleotides: TGTGCCAGTAGTCCTCCTGGACTAGCGGGAGCCTCAGATACGCAGTATTTT.